This T cell receptor (beta chain) is drawn from a study of blood T cell repertoires in COVID-19. The protocol was immunoSEQ multiplex PCR, while the TCRdb copy is restricted to in-frame clones and leaves out a portion. The table lists 200,000 to 300,000 clones, 90% of them singletons. Trimming took 6 bases from V and 0 from J; bases not matched to a gene: 11. The CDR3 extends over 16 amino acids. CDR1 MNHEY and CDR2 SVGEGT come from the germline V gene. The sample consisted of peripheral blood. The chain recombines TRBV6-2 or TRBV6-3 with TRBJ2-7; 7 bases line up with TRBD2. The clonotype comes from a woman in her 40s with acute or convalescent COVID-19. CDR3 DNA: TGTGCCAGCAGCCAAACTGGGCGGGGGAACTCCTACGAGCAGTACGTC. This encodes CASSQTGRGNSYEQYV.